A selection of T cell receptor beta chains follows, all from one sample in a study of T cell responses to AZD1222 COVID-19 vaccine. Libraries were prepared by immunoSEQ multiplex PCR; TCRdb keeps only in-frame clonotypes and omits some of them. The sample gives some 120,000 clones, roughly 93% of which show up once; under 7.5% is in the top ten. Material: peripheral blood, obtained on day 0 of AZD1222 vaccination. These receptors came from an adult in good health. Both conserved end residues are part of each CDR3. D genes are given only for firm matches. A clone size is listed for some rows: how often the clone was seen (once, few, many), or a class if it is expanded.

clone_size: NA; v_call: TRBV7-2; d_call: TRBD2; j_call: TRBJ2-2; cdr3_aa: CASSPGGAGGSGELFF; cdr3_nt: TGTGCCAGCAGCCCGGGAGGAGCGGGAGGGTCCGGGGAGCTGTTTTTT
clone_size: NA; v_call: TRBV4-1; d_call: NA; j_call: TRBJ2-6; cdr3_aa: CASSQDTPNSGANVLTF; cdr3_nt: TGCGCCAGCAGCCAAGATACCCCGAACTCTGGGGCCAACGTCCTGACTTTC
clone_size: NA; v_call: TRBV7-2; d_call: TRBD2; j_call: TRBJ2-7; cdr3_aa: CASSLGLAGNSYEQYF; cdr3_nt: TGTGCCAGCAGCTTAGGACTAGCGGGGAACTCCTACGAGCAGTACTTC
clone_size: NA; v_call: TRBV2; d_call: NA; j_call: TRBJ2-7; cdr3_aa: CATTKGYRDSYEQYF; cdr3_nt: TGTGCCACCACCAAGGGGTACAGGGACTCCTACGAGCAGTACTTC
clone_size: NA; v_call: TRBV6-8; d_call: TRBD1; j_call: TRBJ2-6; cdr3_aa: CASSFRTGPFSGANVLTF; cdr3_nt: TGTGCCAGCAGTTTTCGGACAGGGCCCTTCTCTGGGGCCAACGTCCTGACTTTC
clone_size: NA; v_call: TRBV29-1; d_call: NA; j_call: TRBJ1-2; cdr3_aa: CSVPGGRGGYGYTF; cdr3_nt: TGCAGCGTCCCCGGCGGAAGGGGCGGCTATGGCTACACCTTC
clone_size: few; v_call: TRBV2; d_call: TRBD2; j_call: TRBJ2-7; cdr3_aa: CASRGTSSYEQYF; cdr3_nt: TGTGCCAGCAGAGGGACTAGCTCCTACGAGCAGTACTTC
clone_size: NA; v_call: TRBV3-1/TRBV3-2; d_call: NA; j_call: TRBJ2-2; cdr3_aa: CASSSDVKFANTGELFF; cdr3_nt: TGTGCCAGCAGTTCAGACGTTAAATTCGCGAACACCGGGGAGCTGTTTTTT
clone_size: NA; v_call: TRBV5-1; d_call: NA; j_call: TRBJ2-1; cdr3_aa: CASSFLGQNYNEQFF; cdr3_nt: TGCGCCAGCAGCTTCCTAGGACAAAACTACAATGAGCAGTTCTTC
clone_size: NA; v_call: TRBV5-1; d_call: NA; j_call: TRBJ2-3; cdr3_aa: CASRELSGARDTQYF; cdr3_nt: TGCGCCAGCCGAGAGCTTTCGGGAGCCAGGGATACGCAGTATTTT
clone_size: NA; v_call: TRBV6-2/TRBV6-3; d_call: TRBD2; j_call: TRBJ2-3; cdr3_aa: CASSYSKTSGTLAGTDTQYF; cdr3_nt: TGTGCCAGCAGTTACTCGAAAACTAGCGGGACCCTCGCAGGCACAGATACGCAGTATTTT
clone_size: once; v_call: TRBV20-1; d_call: TRBD1; j_call: TRBJ1-1; cdr3_aa: CSASGQAAGTEAFF; cdr3_nt: TGCAGTGCTAGTGGACAGGCGGCGGGGACTGAAGCTTTCTTT
clone_size: NA; v_call: TRBV7-8; d_call: TRBD1; j_call: TRBJ1-2; cdr3_aa: CASSPQQGGHGYTF; cdr3_nt: TGTGCCAGCAGCCCACAGCAGGGGGGGCACGGCTACACCTTC
clone_size: once; v_call: TRBV6-5; d_call: NA; j_call: TRBJ1-1; cdr3_aa: CASSHGGDTEAFF; cdr3_nt: TGTGCCAGCAGCCACGGAGGGGACACTGAAGCTTTCTTT
clone_size: NA; v_call: TRBV19; d_call: NA; j_call: TRBJ1-2; cdr3_aa: CASRDYGYTF; cdr3_nt: TGTGCCAGTAGGGACTATGGCTACACCTTC